One sample yielded the 14 T cell receptor beta chains listed below, sequenced in a study of blood T cells in healthy people across ages. Primers used in a second PCR of roughly 7 to 11 cycles were a sample-barcoded 5' primer and a J-beta primer mix. TCRdb re-derived calls from the 5' RACE reads in MiXCR, one entry per CDR3 protein. The sample has some 1.4 million distinct CDR3 sequences; approximately 38% are singletons. The sample taken for sequencing was blood. The receptor set was obtained from a woman between 18 and 29 years old in good health.

This clonotype was observed a single time. This sequence joins TRBV27 and TRBJ1-2; TRBD1 might be the D (5 bases). The CDR3 totals 14 residues. V gave up 2 bases and J gave up 6 bases, with 13 bases separating them. The germline CDR1 and CDR2 sequences are MNHEY and SMNVEV (reference sequence). This CDR3 is CASSLSPPGDGYTF. The CDR3 nucleotides read TGTGCCAGCAGTTTAAGCCCACCGGGGGATGGCTACACCTTC.

This clonotype has more than one count but fewer than ten. The chain has TRBV5-1 and TRBJ1-1; 7 bases line up with TRBD1. The V gene end was trimmed by 4 bases and the J gene end by 3 bases; junction bases not matched to a gene: 6. CDR1 and CDR2 from the germline V gene are SGHRS and YFSETQ. The CDR3 contains 14 residues. CDR3 region: CASSGGQLHTEAFF. The CDR3 nucleotides read TGCGCCAGCAGCGGGGGACAGTTACACACTGAAGCTTTCTTT.

The chain couples TRBV6-1 to TRBJ1-1; no definite D call. Trimming stripped 5 bases from V and 11 bases from J, with 12 bases between. CDR1 MNHNS and CDR2 SASEGT come from the germline V gene. This CDR3 has 11 amino acids. The CDR3 DNA reads TGTGCCAGCAGTTCAGCGGTAGACGCTTTCTTT. Its protein is CASSSAVDAFF.

The genes are TRBV20-1 and TRBJ1-5; D uncertain. V gave up 4 bases and J gave up 1 base, with 14 bases separating them. The CDR3 is 15 amino acids. Germline lookup yields CDR1 DFQATT and CDR2 SNEGSKA (reference sequence). The CDR3 bases are TGCAGTGCTACTGCCGGGAAAGGGAGCAATCAGCCCCAGCATTTT. Translation: CSATAGKGSNQPQHF.

This clonotype was detected only a few times. V is TRBV28 and J is TRBJ2-7, with D perhaps being TRBD1 or TRBD2 (5 bases each). The CDR3 is 17 residues long. V lost 2 bases and J 2 bases, leaving 19 bases between the germline ends. Per germline, CDR1 MDHEN and CDR2 SYDVKM. This CDR3 reads CASSLVFGGTLTYEQYF. The DNA for the CDR3 is TGTGCCAGCAGTTTAGTGTTTGGGGGTACACTAACCTACGAGCAGTACTTC.

This rearrangement joins TRBV10-2 to TRBJ1-6; D is uncertain. CDR3 length: 13 residues. The germline V gene has CDR1 WSHSY and CDR2 SAAADI. The V gene lost 8 bases and the J gene lost 9 bases, with 14 bases spanning the gap. As DNA, the CDR3 is TGCGCCAGCTATAATATTGGGAGTTCACCCCTCCACTTT. This sequence encodes CASYNIGSSPLHF.

This clonotype has a handful of counts. The chain has TRBV27 and TRBJ2-1; TRBD2 matches at 8 bases. The CDR3 has 13 amino acids. The junction had 9 bases not matched to a gene; V was cut back by 8 bases and J by 9 bases. Germline-derived CDR1 and CDR2 are MNHEY and SMNVEV (reference sequence). CDR3 DNA sequence: TGTGCCAGCGCTCCCGGGACTAGTTTTGAGCAGTTCTTC. Residues: CASAPGTSFEQFF.

This clonotype came up many times. At one end, the junction sequence differs from germline, possibly due to a read error. The V call is TRBV4-1, the J call TRBJ2-3; 13 nucleotides line up with TRBD2. The V gene's germline CDR1 is MGHRA and CDR2 YSYEKL. This CDR3 comprises 16 residues. The CDR3 DNA is TGTGCCAGCAGTAGACCACTAGCGGGAGGGGCAGATACGCAGTATTTT. This gives the protein CASSRPLAGGADTQYF.

There are many counts of this clonotype. This CDR3 is CASGRTLADTQYF. The CDR3 coding sequence is TGTGCTAGTGGCCGAACCCTAGCAGATACGCAGTATTTT. The J gene is TRBJ2-3, the V gene TRBV12-5; D is ambiguous. The CDR3 loop spans 13 amino acids. Trimming removed 6 bases from V and 4 bases from J, with 11 bases in between. Germline V gives CDR1 LGHNT, CDR2 FRNRAP.

The chain carries TRBV11-2 and TRBJ2-5; 12 bases agree with TRBD2. V gave up 0 bases and J gave up 11 bases; unmatched junction bases: 13. This CDR3 has 17 amino acids. From germline, CDR1 is SGHAT and CDR2 FQNNGV. Here the CDR3 reads CASSLDGSTSGGNEQYF. The CDR3, as DNA: TGTGCCAGCAGCTTAGATGGGTCGACTAGCGGGGGCAATGAGCAGTACTTC.

The gene calls are TRBV20-1 and TRBJ2-3; no definite D call. The CDR3 totals 11 residues. V was clipped by 3 bases and J by 3 bases, with 4 bases between them. From germline, CDR1 is DFQATT and CDR2 SNEGSKA (reference sequence). The CDR3 reads CSARGTDTQYF. In DNA, the CDR3 is TGCAGTGCTAGGGGGACAGATACGCAGTATTTT.

The V call is TRBV2, the J call TRBJ2-7; D ambiguous. CDR3 size: 12 residues. With 5 bases removed from V and 4 bases from J, the gap between germline ends came to 9 bases. The germline gives CDR1 SNHLY, CDR2 FYNNEI. In DNA form, the CDR3 reads TGTGCCAGCAGTAGGCTGCAATACGAGCAGTACTTC. This codes for CASSRLQYEQYF. Drawing the rest from reference TRBV2 and TRBJ2-7, the complete variable domain is EPEVTQTPSHQVTQMGQEVILRCVPISNHLYFYWYRQILGQKVEFLVSFYNNEISEKSEIFDDQFSVERPDGSNFTLKIRSTKLEDSAMYFCASSRLQYEQYFGPGTRLTVT.

The CDR3 coding sequence is TGTGCCAGCATGAGGGGGGGAGAGCAGTTCTTC. Protein: CASMRGGEQFF. The chain employs TRBV3-1 and TRBJ2-1, with D possibly matching TRBD2 (7 bases). Germline CDR1 and CDR2: LGHDT and YNNKEL (reference sequence). The CDR3 has 11 amino acids. Trimming shortened V by 7 bases and J by 10 bases, and 11 bases separated the two germline ends.

This clonotype was seen many times. The rearrangement uses TRBV28 and TRBJ2-3; 10 positions agree with TRBD2. In germline, CDR1 is MDHEN, CDR2 SYDVKM. The CDR3 is 15 residues long. Unmatched junction bases numbered 4, after V lost 7 bases and J lost 0 bases. CDR3 residues: CASMASGGSTDTQYF. CDR3 coding DNA: TGTGCCAGCATGGCTAGCGGGGGTAGCACAGATACGCAGTATTTT.